The 19 T cell receptor beta chains given below trace back to one sample, sequenced in a study of blood T cell repertoires in COVID-19. Assay used: immunoSEQ multiplex PCR; TCRdb lists only in-frame clones, some missing. The data contain a few hundred thousand clones, roughly four fifths of them singletons. The specimen was PBMCs or T cells enriched from blood (not recorded which). All receptors derive from a man aged 45-60 years who had recovered from COVID-19.

V is TRBV5-1 and J is TRBJ2-3, with 7 nucleotides matching TRBD1. Germline V gives CDR1 SGHRS, CDR2 YFSETQ. Losses at the gene ends were 4 bases for V and 2 bases for J; bases not matched to a gene: 7. The CDR3 runs 15 residues. CDR3 amino acids: CASSRSGQSTDTQYF. Here the CDR3 DNA reads TGCGCCAGCAGCCGGTCGGGACAGTCCACAGATACGCAGTATTTT. Together with reference TRBV5-1 and TRBJ2-3, the CDR3 gives the full variable domain: KAGVTQTPRYLIKTRGQQVTLSCSPISGHRSVSWYQQTPGQGLQFLFEYFSETQRNKGNFPGRFSGRQFSNSRSEMNVSTLELGDSALYLCASSRSGQSTDTQYFGPGTRLTVL.

Comments on this clone: The junction shows a germline mismatch at one end, possibly a read error. The V and J genes are TRBV7-7 and TRBJ2-5; possibly TRBD2 for D (7 bases). CDR1 and CDR2 (germline): SSHAT, FNYEAQ (reference sequence). This CDR3 spans 14 amino acids. The CDR3 coding sequence is TGTGCTAGCAGCCGAGGAGGGGGGGGAGAGACCCAGTACTTC. Amino acids: CASSRGGGGETQYF.

CDR3 protein: CASSRTGTGRFANTGELFF. CDR3 nucleotide sequence: TGTGCCAGCTCACGCACAGGGACAGGGCGGTTCGCGAACACCGGGGAGCTGTTTTTT. V usage is TRBV18 and J usage is TRBJ2-2; TRBD1 matches at 9 bases. The CDR3 runs 19 residues. CDR1 and CDR2 from the germline V gene are KGHSH and LQKENI. V dropped 4 bases and J dropped 0; count of bases not matched to a gene: 12.

This CDR3 is CASSPTGGVADTQYF. The CDR3 bases are TGTGCCAGCAGCCCCACAGGGGGGGTTGCAGATACGCAGTATTTT. V usage is TRBV5-4 and J usage is TRBJ2-3; D possibly corresponds to TRBD1 (8 bases). CDR3 length: 15 amino acids. Per germline, CDR1 SGHNT and CDR2 YYREEE (reference sequence). Trimming stripped 4 bases from V and 4 bases from J, with 16 bases between. Complete variable domain (other parts from reference TRBV5-4 and TRBJ2-3): ETGVTQSPTHLIKTRGQQVTLRCSSQSGHNTVSWYQQALGQGPQFIFQYYREEENGRGNFPPRFSGLQFPNYSSELNVNALELDDSALYLCASSPTGGVADTQYFGPGTRLTVL.

This clone was observed at least ten times. The V call is TRBV19, the J call TRBJ2-1; no clear D. V was trimmed by 7 bases and J by 10 bases, leaving 17 bases between them. This CDR3 region has 13 residues. The germline CDR1 and CDR2 sequences are LNHDA and SQIVND (reference sequence). This chain's CDR3 is CASTAIETGEQFF. CDR3 bases: TGTGCCAGTACAGCAATCGAAACCGGGGAGCAGTTCTTC.

This clone was seen a few times. The chain combines TRBV5-1 with TRBJ1-1; D is undetermined. V dropped 1 base and J dropped 2 bases, with 9 bases sitting between them. This CDR3 has 14 residues. Germline V gene sequence: CDR1 SGHRS, CDR2 YFSETQ. The CDR3 loop reads CASSLQASNTEAFF. The CDR3 region has the DNA TGCGCCAGCAGCTTGCAGGCCAGCAACACTGAAGCTTTCTTT.

As regards this clone: One end of the junction fails to match germline, which may point to a read error. V usage is TRBV19 and J usage is TRBJ2-5, with TRBD2 identical over 7 bases. The CDR3 contains 13 residues. Germline CDR1 is LNHDA and CDR2 is SQIVND (reference sequence). As DNA, the CDR3 is TGTGCCAGTAGTATTGGGAGGGGAGAGGCCCAGTACTTC. Translating it yields CASSIGRGEAQYF.

The J gene is TRBJ2-7, the V gene TRBV11-3, with 9 positions matching TRBD2. The CDR3 runs 17 residues. From germline, CDR1 is SGHNT and CDR2 YENEEA. Unmatched junction bases numbered 10, after V lost 0 bases and J lost 4 bases. Written as DNA, the CDR3 is TGTGCCAGCAGCTTAGATACCCTCCTTAGCGGGAGTTACGAGCAGTACTTC. It specifies CASSLDTLLSGSYEQYF.

J is TRBJ2-1 and V is TRBV7-6, with D possibly being TRBD2 (7 bases). The CDR3 runs to 15 residues. The germline V and J ends were trimmed by 7 bases and 8 bases, with 21 bases remaining between them. Germline CDR1 is SGHVS and CDR2 is FNYEAQ. The CDR3 DNA sequence: TGTGCCAGCACCCAAAAGCCCGGGGGGCTCGATGAGCAGTTCTTC. This translates into CASTQKPGGLDEQFF. Full variable domain (rest looked up from reference TRBV7-6 and TRBJ2-1): GAGVSQSPRYKVTKRGQDVALRCDPISGHVSLYWYRQALGQGPEFLTYFNYEAQQDKSGLPNDRFSAERPEGSISTLTIQRTEQRDSAMYRCASTQKPGGLDEQFFGPGTRLTVL.

The J gene is TRBJ1-5, the V gene TRBV21-1. TRBV21-1 is recorded as a pseudogene. The CDR3 has 15 amino acids. The CDR3 DNA reads TGTGCCAGCAGAAAGGAAGCGACGAGCAATCAGCCCCAGCATTTT. Its translation: CASRKEATSNQPQHF.

This chain links TRBV9 with TRBJ2-5, with D possibly TRBD2 on 5 matching bases. Trimming left V 1 base short and J 2 bases short, with 12 bases between. Per germline, CDR1 SGDLS and CDR2 YYNGEE. The CDR3 is 15 residues long. As DNA, the CDR3 is TGTGCCAGCAGCGTATATGAGGGCCGGCAAGAGACCCAGTACTTC. Protein sequence: CASSVYEGRQETQYF. Looking up the rest from reference TRBV9 and TRBJ2-5 gives the full variable domain: DSGVTQTPKHLITATGQRVTLRCSPRSGDLSVYWYQQSLDQGLQFLIQYYNGEERAKGNILERFSAQQFPDLHSELNLSSLELGDSALYFCASSVYEGRQETQYFGPGTRLLVL.

In its sample, this clone was seen once. The chain combines TRBV29-1 with TRBJ1-4; D not resolved. Germline V gene lookup returns CDR1 SQVTM and CDR2 ANQGSEA. CDR3 length: 14 amino acids. V lost 0 bases and J 2 bases, leaving 7 bases between the germline ends. The CDR3 DNA reads TGCAGCGTTGAAGATGTCCTGACTAATGAAAAACTGTTTTTT. This translates into CSVEDVLTNEKLFF.

The rearrangement uses TRBV30 and TRBJ1-1; 11 bases map to TRBD1. The CDR3 totals 14 residues. J gave up 6 bases and V 2 bases, and 5 bases lay outside the gene matches. Germline V gene lookup returns CDR1 GTSNPN and CDR2 SVGIG (reference sequence). The CDR3 spells CAWSRSGQGAEAFF. The CDR3 DNA follows: TGTGCCTGGAGTCGCTCGGGACAGGGGGCTGAAGCTTTCTTT.

The V and J genes are TRBV6-5 and TRBJ2-7; D possibly corresponds to TRBD1 (5 bases). The germline V gene has CDR1 MNHEY and CDR2 SVGAGI. Trimming cost V 5 bases and J 1 base, with 15 bases left between them. This CDR3 is built from 15 residues. The CDR3 is CASSNPNRWSYEQYF. In nucleotides, the CDR3 is TGTGCCAGCAGTAACCCCAACAGGTGGTCCTACGAGCAGTACTTC.

This clone appeared a single time. The chain is built from TRBV6-6 and TRBJ1-1; TRBD1 is a possible D gene (5 bases). Trimming removed 2 bases from V and 8 bases from J, with 12 bases in between. Germline assignment: CDR1 MNHNY and CDR2 SVGAGI (reference sequence). This CDR3 is 13 amino acids long. The CDR3 DNA follows: TGTGCCAGCAGTTACGGGGACTTCGACGAAGCTTTCTTT. It translates to CASSYGDFDEAFF.

The chain joins TRBV6-5 to TRBJ1-2; D may be TRBD1 (6 bases). The germline V and J ends were trimmed by 6 bases and 5 bases, with 19 bases remaining between them. The CDR3 has 15 residues. Germline V gene data show CDR1 as MNHEY and CDR2 as SVGAGI. In DNA, the CDR3 is TGTGCCAGCAGCATTCACCTCAGGGGAGGGTATGGCTACACCTTC. Translation: CASSIHLRGGYGYTF.

This sequence joins TRBV6-1 and TRBJ2-5; 15 positions match TRBD2. Per germline, CDR1 MNHNS and CDR2 SASEGT. Losses at the gene ends were 3 bases for V and 12 bases for J; bases not matched to a gene: 5. This CDR3 spans 14 amino acids. CDR3 sequence (DNA): TGTGCCAGCAGTGAGGGACTAGCGGGGGGAAGAAAGTACTTC. This translates into CASSEGLAGGRKYF.

V gene TRBV27 combines with J gene TRBJ2-1; D may be TRBD1 (6 bases). Trimming cost V 7 bases and J 4 bases, with 14 bases left between them. The CDR3 has 14 amino acids. CDR1 is MNHEY and CDR2 is SMNVEV in the germline V gene (reference sequence). CDR3 loop: CASTAGARYNEQFF. The CDR3 DNA reads TGTGCCAGCACTGCAGGGGCTCGGTACAATGAGCAGTTCTTC.

The V call is TRBV7-3, the J call TRBJ2-6; TRBD1 aligns across 10 bases. Germline CDR1 and CDR2: SGHTA and FQGTGA. Trimming at V came to 5 bases and at J to 3 bases, leaving 13 bases not matched to a gene. The CDR3 spans 19 residues. The CDR3 protein is CASSLIPRDRGYGANVLTF. For the CDR3, the DNA is TGTGCCAGCAGCCTTATACCCCGGGACAGGGGATATGGGGCCAACGTCCTGACTTTC. Filled out from reference TRBV7-3 and TRBJ2-6, the complete variable domain reads GAGVSQTPSNKVTEKGKYVELRCDPISGHTALYWYRQSLGQGPEFLIYFQGTGAADDSGLPNDRFFAVRPEGSVSTLKIQRTERGDSAVYLCASSLIPRDRGYGANVLTFGAGSRLTVL.